The entry that follows covers one T cell receptor (beta chain) sequence. Seattle cases were enrolled at active infection and followed longitudinally. This record belongs to a study of blood T cell repertoires in COVID-19. Unmatched junction bases numbered 5, after V lost 0 bases and J lost 5 bases. Germline V gene data show CDR1 as SGHNT and CDR2 as YYREEE (reference sequence). This CDR3 is 16 amino acids long. Sequenced by immunoSEQ multiplex PCR; TCRdb stores in-frame clones only, minus some. The data hold about 410,000 clones, with approximately 89% observed a single time. The sample consisted of peripheral blood. The chain links TRBV5-4 to TRBJ2-4; 10 bases are a match to TRBD1. This receptor was taken from a woman in her thirties or forties with COVID-19, enrolled during active disease. For the CDR3, the DNA is TGTGCCAGCAGCTTGGGCACCGGGACAGGGGAAAACATTCAGTACTTC. Translation gives CASSLGTGTGENIQYF.